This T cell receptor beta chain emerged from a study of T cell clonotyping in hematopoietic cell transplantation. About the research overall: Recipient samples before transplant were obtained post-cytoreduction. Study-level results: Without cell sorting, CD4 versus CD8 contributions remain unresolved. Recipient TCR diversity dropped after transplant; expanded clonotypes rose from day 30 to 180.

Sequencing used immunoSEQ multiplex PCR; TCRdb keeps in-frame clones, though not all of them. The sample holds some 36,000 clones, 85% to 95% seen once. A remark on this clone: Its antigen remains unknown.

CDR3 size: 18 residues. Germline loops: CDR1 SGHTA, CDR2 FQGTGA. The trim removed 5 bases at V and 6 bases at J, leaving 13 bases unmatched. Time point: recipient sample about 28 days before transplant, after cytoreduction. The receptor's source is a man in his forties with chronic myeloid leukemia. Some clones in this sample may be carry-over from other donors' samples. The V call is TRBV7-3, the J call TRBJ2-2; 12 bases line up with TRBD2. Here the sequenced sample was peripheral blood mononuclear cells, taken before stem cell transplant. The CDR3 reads CASSLLGTSGLVPGELFF. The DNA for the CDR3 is TGTGCCAGCAGCCTCCTAGGGACTAGCGGGCTCGTTCCCGGGGAGCTGTTTTTT. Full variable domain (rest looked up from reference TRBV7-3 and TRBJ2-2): GAGVSQTPSNKVTEKGKYVELRCDPISGHTALYWYRQSLGQGPEFLIYFQGTGAADDSGLPNDRFFAVRPEGSVSTLKIQRTERGDSAVYLCASSLLGTSGLVPGELFFGEGSRLTVL.